Each of the 4 T cell receptor beta chains below was sequenced from the same sample in a study of chemoradiotherapy in HPV16-positive cancers. The repertoire was sequenced with immunoSEQ multiplex PCR; TCRdb's copy has only in-frame clones and lacks some. The profile shows about 35,000 clones, about 85% of them singletons. Source: blood, taken from a patient who underwent chemoradiotherapy. These TCRs come from a human donor with HPV-associated anogenital cancer.

Worth noting for this clone: This CDR3 is also generated by other DNA sequences in the sample. This chain connects TRBV6-4 to TRBJ2-3; 9 nucleotides line up with TRBD2. Trimming took 3 bases from V and 5 from J; bases not matched to a gene: 6. Per the germline V gene, CDR1 is MRHNA and CDR2 is SNTAGT. CDR3 length: 15 amino acids. DNA for the CDR3: TGTGCCAGCAGTGAAGGCGGGGGGGCAGGAGATACGCAGTATTTT. This gives the protein CASSEGGGAGDTQYF.

V is TRBV7-8 and J is TRBJ2-2; possibly TRBD1 for D (6 bases). The CDR3 has 15 amino acids. CDR1 is SGHVS and CDR2 is FQNEAQ in the germline V gene. V lost 2 bases and J lost 0, with 7 bases in between. The CDR3 nucleotides read TGTGCCAGCAGCTTAACAGGGACGAACACCGGGGAGCTGTTTTTT. Protein product: CASSLTGTNTGELFF. Together with reference TRBV7-8 and TRBJ2-2, the CDR3 gives the full variable domain: GAGVSQSPRYKVAKRGQDVALRCDPISGHVSLFWYQQALGQGPEFLTYFQNEAQLDKSGLPSDRFFAERPEGSVSTLKIQRTQQEDSAVYLCASSLTGTNTGELFFGEGSRLTVL.

This chain connects TRBV7-6 to TRBJ2-1; the D gene is possibly TRBD2 (5 bases). V lost 0 bases to trimming and J lost 7 bases, with 10 bases between them. Germline CDR1 is SGHVS and CDR2 is FNYEAQ. The CDR3 length is 14 residues. The CDR3 nucleotides are TGTGCCAGCAGCTTAGCGGGAGCGTCGAATGAGCAGTTCTTC. Translating gives CASSLAGASNEQFF.

This clone was seen a handful of times. The V call is TRBV5-4, the J call TRBJ1-6; no clear D. V lost 1 base, J lost 13 bases, and 12 bases lay in between. The CDR3 has 13 amino acids. CDR1 SGHNT and CDR2 YYREEE come from the germline V gene (reference sequence). Here the CDR3 DNA reads TGTGCCAGCAGCTTGTCCGACGTAGCGCCCCTCCACTTT. Translation: CASSLSDVAPLHF.